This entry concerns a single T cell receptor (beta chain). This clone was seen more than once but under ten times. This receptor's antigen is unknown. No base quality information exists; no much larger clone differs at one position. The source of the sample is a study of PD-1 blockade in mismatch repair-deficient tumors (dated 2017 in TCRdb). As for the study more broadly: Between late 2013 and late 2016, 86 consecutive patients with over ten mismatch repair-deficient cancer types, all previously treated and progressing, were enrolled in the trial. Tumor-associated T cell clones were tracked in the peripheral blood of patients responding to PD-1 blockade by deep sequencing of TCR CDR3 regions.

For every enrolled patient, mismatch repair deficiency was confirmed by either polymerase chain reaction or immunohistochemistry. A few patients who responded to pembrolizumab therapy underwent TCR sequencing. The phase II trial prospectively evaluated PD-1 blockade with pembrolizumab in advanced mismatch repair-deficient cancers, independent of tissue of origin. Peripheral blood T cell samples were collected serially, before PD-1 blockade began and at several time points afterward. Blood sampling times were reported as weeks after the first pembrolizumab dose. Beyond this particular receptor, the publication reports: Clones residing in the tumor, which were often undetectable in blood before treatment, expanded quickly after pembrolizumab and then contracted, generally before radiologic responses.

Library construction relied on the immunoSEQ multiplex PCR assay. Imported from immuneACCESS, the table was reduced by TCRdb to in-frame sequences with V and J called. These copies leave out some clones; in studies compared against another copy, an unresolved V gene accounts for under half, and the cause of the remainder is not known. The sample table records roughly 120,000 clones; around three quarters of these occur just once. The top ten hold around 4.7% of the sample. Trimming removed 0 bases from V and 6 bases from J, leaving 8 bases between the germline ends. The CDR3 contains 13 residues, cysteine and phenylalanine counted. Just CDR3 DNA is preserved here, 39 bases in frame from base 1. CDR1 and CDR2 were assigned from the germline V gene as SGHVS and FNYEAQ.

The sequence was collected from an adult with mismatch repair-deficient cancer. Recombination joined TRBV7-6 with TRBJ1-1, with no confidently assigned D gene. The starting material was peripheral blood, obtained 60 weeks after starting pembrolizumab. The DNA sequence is TGTGCCAGCAGCTTAGCGGGCAGCCCTGAAGCTTTCTTT. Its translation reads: CASSLAGSPEAFF.